The 25 T cell receptor beta chains listed next were all sequenced from one sample in a study of vaccination and CD4 T cells after COVID-19. Antigens for these TCRs are unknown. Cultured CD4+ T-cell DNA underwent Oncomine TCR Beta short-read sequencing. In TCRdb, the PCR reads were re-called with MiXCR into one record per CDR3 protein. There are some 15,000 distinct CDR3 sequences in the sample; around a fifth occur only once, and about 16% lies in the top ten. Regarding treatment: approximately 9-day PBMC culture with coronavirus spike peptide pools or control peptides (ViraFEST assay). Input material: cultured CD4+ T cells from blood. These receptors were collected from a human donor with COVID-19.

A few counts support this clonotype. The chain uses TRBV30 and TRBJ1-4; 8 bases match TRBD1. With 2 bases clipped from V and 8 bases from J, the junction kept 7 bases outside the gene matches. Germline V lookup: CDR1 GTSNPN, CDR2 SVGIG (reference sequence). The CDR3 is 14 amino acids. DNA of the CDR3: TGTGCCTGGAGTACCCAGGGGGCGGGCGAAAAACTGTTTTTT. Protein sequence: CAWSTQGAGEKLFF.

This clonotype has a handful of counts. The chain employs TRBV19 and TRBJ1-4, with 9 bases lining up with TRBD1. There are 15 residues in the CDR3. The junction had 4 bases not matched to a gene; V was cut back by 3 bases and J by 5 bases. Germline CDR1 is LNHDA and CDR2 is SQIVND (reference sequence). The CDR3 is CASSILGTGNEKLFF. CDR3 nucleotide sequence: TGTGCCAGTAGTATCCTAGGGACAGGGAATGAAAAACTGTTTTTT.

In this sample, this clonotype turned up a few times. The chain combines TRBV18 with TRBJ1-3; no firm D call. Germline CDR1 is KGHSH and CDR2 is LQKENI. The CDR3 is 14 residues long. The V end lost 2 bases, the J end lost 0 bases, and 5 bases lay between the germline ends. The CDR3 spells CASSPSSSGNTIYF. DNA of the CDR3: TGTGCCAGCTCACCAAGCAGCTCTGGAAACACCATATATTTT.

This chain connects TRBV6-2 or TRBV6-3 to TRBJ1-1, with a possible D match to TRBD1 (5 bases). Germline CDR1 and CDR2: MNHEY and SVGEGT. This CDR3 has 13 amino acids. The V end lost 10 bases, the J end lost 1 base, and 13 bases lay between the germline ends. CDR3 DNA sequence: TGTGCCACCATTAGGACAAAGAACACTGAAGCTTTCTTT. It is translated as CATIRTKNTEAFF.

Only a few counts were recorded for this clonotype. The chain is built from TRBV6-1 and TRBJ2-1; TRBD2 matches 7 bases. Trimming took 6 bases from V and 8 from J; bases not matched to a gene: 1. The CDR3 is 11 residues long. Germline V gives CDR1 MNHNS, CDR2 SASEGT. This CDR3 is CASRGLYEQFF. In nucleotides, the CDR3 is TGTGCCAGCAGGGGACTATATGAGCAGTTCTTC.

The rearrangement joins TRBV11-3 to TRBJ2-6; 9 nucleotides align to TRBD1. V gave up 3 bases and J gave up 2 bases; unmatched junction bases: 2. In germline, CDR1 is SGHNT, CDR2 YENEEA. This CDR3 contains 16 residues. CDR3 in DNA: TGTGCCAGCAGCTTGGGACAGGGAACTGGGGCCAACGTCCTGACTTTC. It specifies CASSLGQGTGANVLTF. Looking up the rest from reference TRBV11-3 and TRBJ2-6 gives the full variable domain: EAGVVQSPRYKIIEKKQPVAFWCNPISGHNTLYWYLQNLGQGPELLIRYENEEAVDDSQLPKDRFSAERLKGVDSTLKIQPAELGDSAVYLCASSLGQGTGANVLTFGAGSRLTVL.

This clonotype was counted between two and nine times. This chain joins TRBV6-2 or TRBV6-3 and TRBJ2-5, with unresolved D. V gave up 5 bases and J gave up 5 bases, with 15 bases separating them. The germline V gene encodes CDR1 MNHEY and CDR2 SVGEGT. The CDR3 is made up of 14 amino acids. The CDR3 protein is CASSLTTVAETQYF. In nucleotides, the CDR3 is TGTGCCAGCAGTCTCACGACGGTCGCGGAGACCCAGTACTTC.

This clonotype was seen a few times. The chain combines TRBV20-1 with TRBJ2-3; 7 bases agree with TRBD1. The CDR3 totals 14 residues. Trimming took 3 bases from V and 1 from J; bases not matched to a gene: 4. CDR1 DFQATT and CDR2 SNEGSKA come from the germline V gene (reference sequence). The CDR3 region has the DNA TGCAGTGCTAGGGCCGACAGGGGCACAGATACGCAGTATTTT. As protein: CSARADRGTDTQYF.

V is TRBV10-3 and J is TRBJ2-3; the match to TRBD2 covers 9 bases. The CDR3 length is 15 residues. The trim removed 8 bases at V and 5 bases at J, leaving 11 bases unmatched. CDR1 is ENHRY, CDR2 SYGVKD, per germline. The CDR3 loop reads CAIGARGGREDTQYF. The CDR3 DNA sequence: TGTGCCATCGGCGCGCGGGGGGGACGCGAAGATACGCAGTATTTT.

The chain uses TRBV7-3 and TRBJ2-3; 13 bases map to TRBD2. This CDR3 contains 15 residues. V was clipped by 6 bases and J by 3 bases; unmatched bases: 3. Germline loops: CDR1 SGHTA, CDR2 FQGTGA. The CDR3 spells CASRKTSGGTDTQYF. CDR3 DNA: TGTGCCAGCAGAAAGACTAGCGGGGGGACAGATACGCAGTATTTT.

The V and J genes are TRBV18 and TRBJ2-4; 9 positions agree with TRBD1. CDR3 length: 17 amino acids. Losses at the gene ends were 3 bases for V and 2 bases for J; bases not matched to a gene: 8. Germline V gene data show CDR1 as KGHSH and CDR2 as LQKENI. This chain's CDR3 is CASSPPGTGMTKNIQYF. The CDR3 nucleotides are TGTGCCAGCTCACCTCCCGGGACAGGGATGACCAAAAACATTCAGTACTTC.

By share, this clonotype counts as medium-sized. V is TRBV20-1 and J is TRBJ1-2; D not resolved. CDR1 and CDR2 (germline): DFQATT, SNEGSKA (reference sequence). V was clipped by 3 bases and J by 2 bases, with 7 bases between them. The CDR3 contains 12 residues. DNA for the CDR3: TGCAGTGCTAGTACCCCCAACTATGGCTACACCTTC. As protein: CSASTPNYGYTF.

The V and J genes are TRBV5-4 and TRBJ2-6, with 7 bases matching TRBD1. Germline CDR1 reads SGHNT; CDR2 reads YYREEE (reference sequence). This CDR3 is built from 16 residues. Losses at the gene ends were 4 bases for V and 0 bases for J; bases not matched to a gene: 4. The CDR3 region is CASSRDSNSGANVLTF. In DNA, the CDR3 is TGTGCCAGCAGCCGGGACAGTAACTCTGGGGCCAACGTCCTGACTTTC.

The rearrangement joins TRBV19 to TRBJ2-3, with D perhaps TRBD1 (6 bases). Trimming took off 5 bases at V and 2 bases at J, with 11 bases between the two ends. This CDR3 comprises 14 residues. Germline lookup yields CDR1 LNHDA and CDR2 SQIVND (reference sequence). The DNA of the CDR3 is TGTGCCAGTAGTCCTACAGGGACCACAGATACGCAGTATTTT. Amino acid sequence: CASSPTGTTDTQYF.

In this sample, this clonotype turned up a few times. This chain links TRBV15 with TRBJ2-2; D unclear. Germline CDR1 and CDR2: LNHNV and YYDKDF (reference sequence). This CDR3 comprises 13 residues. Trimming removed 3 bases from V and 1 base from J, with 3 bases in between. This chain's CDR3 is CATSRENTGELFF. The CDR3 DNA follows: TGTGCCACCAGCAGGGAGAACACCGGGGAGCTGTTTTTT.

The gene calls are TRBV5-6 and TRBJ2-7; D not certain. The CDR3 contains 12 residues. CDR1 is SGHDT and CDR2 is YYEEEE in the germline V gene. V lost 2 bases to trimming and J lost 3 bases, with 6 bases between them. The chain's CDR3 is CASSFQFYEQYF. The CDR3 DNA reads TGTGCCAGCAGCTTCCAGTTCTACGAGCAGTACTTC. Complete variable domain (other parts from reference TRBV5-6 and TRBJ2-7): DAGVTQSPTHLIKTRGQQVTLRCSPKSGHDTVSWYQQALGQGPQFIFQYYEEEERQRGNFPDRFSGHQFPNYSSELNVNALLLGDSALYLCASSFQFYEQYFGPGTRLTVT.

The chain links TRBV20-1 to TRBJ1-2; possibly TRBD1 for D (5 bases). V was shortened by 5 bases and J by 8 bases, with 21 bases between the two germline ends. Looked up from germline, CDR1 is DFQATT and CDR2 is SNEGSKA (reference sequence). There are 14 residues in the CDR3. In DNA form, the CDR3 reads TGCAGTGCTCCCCGAGCGGAAGGGGAGGGGGGCTACACCTTC. It encodes CSAPRAEGEGGYTF.

This clonotype was seen a handful of times. The chain's CDR3 is CASSTGPEGYGYTF. The CDR3 coding sequence is TGCGCCAGCAGCACCGGTCCGGAGGGCTATGGCTACACCTTC. This sequence joins TRBV5-1 and TRBJ1-2; no firm D call. The CDR3 length is 14 residues. Germline CDR1 and CDR2: SGHRS and YFSETQ. V was pared by 4 bases and J by 4 bases, with 14 bases between.

This chain links TRBV19 with TRBJ1-4, with D maybe TRBD1 (5 bases). There are 13 residues in the CDR3. Trimming stripped 5 bases from V and 9 bases from J, with 13 bases between. CDR1 and CDR2 (germline): LNHDA, SQIVND (reference sequence). The CDR3 reads CASSSGGSKKLFF. The CDR3 nucleotides are TGTGCCAGTAGTTCGGGGGGATCGAAAAAACTGTTTTTT.

Only a few counts were recorded for this clonotype. The rearrangement links TRBV7-2 to TRBJ2-7; TRBD2 agrees at 7 bases. There are 15 residues in the CDR3. Germline V gene data show CDR1 as SGHTA and CDR2 as FQGNSA. With V trimmed by 1 base and J by 1 base, 4 bases remained unmatched. The CDR3 protein is CASSLGGGMSYEQYF. As DNA, the CDR3 is TGTGCCAGCAGCTTAGGGGGAGGGATGTCCTACGAGCAGTACTTC.

The rearrangement uses TRBV6-1 and TRBJ1-2, with D hard to call. The V gene's germline CDR1 is MNHNS and CDR2 SASEGT. The CDR3 is 13 residues long. Deletions cut 3 bases from V and 4 bases from J, with 9 bases between. The CDR3 region is CASSDSGLYGYTF. Written as DNA, the CDR3 is TGTGCCAGCAGTGACTCCGGCCTCTATGGCTACACCTTC.

This clonotype was found a few times. The rearrangement uses TRBV19 and TRBJ1-2; the D is unclear. Trimming cost V 5 bases and J 8 bases, with 15 bases left between them. In germline, CDR1 is LNHDA, CDR2 SQIVND (reference sequence). CDR3 length equals 13 residues. CDR3 in amino acids: CASSPTVLEGYTF. The CDR3, as DNA: TGTGCCAGTAGTCCAACGGTCCTGGAGGGCTACACCTTC.

This clonotype is termed medium-sized. The chain couples TRBV10-3 to TRBJ1-2; TRBD1 is a possible D gene (6 bases). Deletions cut 0 bases from V and 6 bases from J, with 8 bases between. Germline loops: CDR1 ENHRY, CDR2 SYGVKD. The CDR3 consists of 13 residues. CDR3 nucleotide sequence: TGTGCCATCAGTGAGTCGAGGGACAATGGCTACACCTTC. This codes for CAISESRDNGYTF.

The chain recombines TRBV7-6 with TRBJ1-6; D remains unclear. The CDR3 has 15 amino acids. CDR1 and CDR2 (germline): SGHVS, FNYEAQ. Trimming pared 1 base from V and 7 bases from J, leaving 11 bases between. The CDR3: CASSLGHSLNSPLHF. Here the CDR3 DNA reads TGTGCCAGCAGCTTAGGCCACAGCCTCAATTCACCCCTCCACTTT.

Of note for this clonotype: The junction shows a germline mismatch at one end, possibly a read error. This sequence joins TRBV5-4 and TRBJ2-7, with D possibly being TRBD1 (6 bases). CDR1 and CDR2 from the germline V gene are SGHNT and YYREEE (reference sequence). The length of the CDR3 is 14 residues. The CDR3 here is CTSSTKQGSYEQYF. Here the CDR3 DNA reads TGTACCAGCAGCACGAAACAGGGCTCCTACGAGCAGTACTTC.